A selection of T cell receptor beta chains follows, all from one sample in a study of T-cell memory formation after mild COVID-19. MiXCR, applied by TCRdb to the 5' RACE reads, yields one record per CDR3 protein. This table holds 300,000 to 400,000 distinct CDR3 sequences, 25% to 30% found once. The sample comprised PBMCs or a T cell subset sorted from them (not recorded which). The receptors derive from an adult woman who had mild COVID-19 (a few samples of this study predate the infection). Cell type and time point are not known. Each CDR3 is given with its conserved first and last residue. Each record gives: CDR3 length, clone size, D gene, J gene, V gene, CDR3 protein, CDR3 DNA. D genes are given only for firm matches. Part of the rows lack a size; the others show once, few, many or a class for expanded clones.

len: 15; abundance: NA; d_gene: NA; j_gene: TRBJ1-6; v_gene: TRBV20-1; CDR3aa: CSARDIDFRNSPLHF; CDR3nt: TGCAGTGCTAGAGATATCGATTTTCGGAATTCACCCCTCCACTTT
len: 15; abundance: NA; d_gene: NA; j_gene: TRBJ2-7; v_gene: TRBV7-9; CDR3aa: CASSLPTSPSYEQYF; CDR3nt: TGTGCCAGCAGCTTGCCCACGAGTCCCAGTTACGAGCAGTACTTC
len: 15; abundance: NA; d_gene: NA; j_gene: TRBJ1-5; v_gene: TRBV19; CDR3aa: CASSILDSLNQPQHF; CDR3nt: TGTGCCAGTAGTATTCTGGACAGCCTCAATCAGCCCCAGCATTTT
len: 16; abundance: NA; d_gene: TRBD2; j_gene: TRBJ2-7; v_gene: TRBV3-1; CDR3aa: CASSQTSSGRAYEQYF; CDR3nt: TGTGCCAGCAGCCAAACTTCTAGCGGGAGGGCCTACGAGCAGTACTTC
len: 15; abundance: NA; d_gene: NA; j_gene: TRBJ2-7; v_gene: TRBV7-2; CDR3aa: CASSLATGDSYEQYF; CDR3nt: TGTGCCAGCAGCTTAGCGACTGGGGACTCCTACGAGCAGTACTTC
len: 16; abundance: NA; d_gene: TRBD2; j_gene: TRBJ2-1; v_gene: TRBV4-3; CDR3aa: CASSQGSSGRAGEQFF; CDR3nt: TGCGCCAGCAGCCAAGGATCTAGCGGGAGGGCAGGTGAGCAGTTCTTC
len: 16; abundance: NA; d_gene: NA; j_gene: TRBJ2-3; v_gene: TRBV5-1; CDR3aa: CASSLAASRDADTQYF; CDR3nt: TGCGCCAGCAGCTTGGCGGCTAGCAGAGATGCAGATACGCAGTATTTT
len: 12; abundance: few; d_gene: TRBD1; j_gene: TRBJ2-7; v_gene: TRBV20-1; CDR3aa: CSARTGNYEQYF; CDR3nt: TGCAGTGCGCGGACAGGGAACTACGAGCAGTACTTC
len: 11; abundance: few; d_gene: NA; j_gene: TRBJ2-1; v_gene: TRBV9; CDR3aa: CASSVDGEQFF; CDR3nt: TGTGCCAGCAGCGTAGATGGTGAGCAGTTCTTC
len: 15; abundance: few; d_gene: TRBD1; j_gene: TRBJ2-7; v_gene: TRBV3-1; CDR3aa: CASSQGGTGRDEQYF; CDR3nt: TGTGCCAGCAGCCAAGGGGGGACAGGGAGAGACGAGCAGTACTTC
len: 15; abundance: NA; d_gene: TRBD2; j_gene: TRBJ2-3; v_gene: TRBV24-1; CDR3aa: CATSDGTRSADTQYF; CDR3nt: TGTGCCACCAGTGATGGGACTAGATCGGCAGATACGCAGTATTTT
len: 15; abundance: few; d_gene: TRBD1; j_gene: TRBJ2-7; v_gene: TRBV10-3; CDR3aa: CAISGAGQGSYEQYF; CDR3nt: TGTGCCATCAGTGGTGCGGGACAGGGGTCCTACGAGCAGTACTTC
len: 17; abundance: NA; d_gene: NA; j_gene: TRBJ2-5; v_gene: TRBV24-1; CDR3aa: CATSDLRRTAKQETQYF; CDR3nt: TGTGCCACCAGTGATTTGCGCCGGACAGCTAAACAAGAGACCCAGTACTTC
len: 14; abundance: few; d_gene: NA; j_gene: TRBJ2-5; v_gene: TRBV5-1; CDR3aa: CASSLEGFQETQYF; CDR3nt: TGCGCCAGCAGCTTGGAGGGATTCCAAGAGACCCAGTACTTC
len: 13; abundance: NA; d_gene: NA; j_gene: TRBJ2-3; v_gene: TRBV5-5; CDR3aa: CASEAGSTDTQYF; CDR3nt: TGTGCCAGCGAGGCAGGTAGCACAGATACGCAGTATTTT
len: 20; abundance: few; d_gene: NA; j_gene: TRBJ1-3; v_gene: TRBV4-1; CDR3aa: CASSQEPPLAGASSGNTIYF; CDR3nt: TGCGCCAGCAGCCAAGAGCCCCCTTTAGCAGGGGCGAGCTCTGGAAACACCATATATTTT
len: 13; abundance: NA; d_gene: NA; j_gene: TRBJ2-3; v_gene: TRBV5-1; CDR3aa: CASSWGGADTQYF; CDR3nt: TGCGCCAGCAGCTGGGGAGGTGCAGATACGCAGTATTTT
len: 12; abundance: NA; d_gene: NA; j_gene: TRBJ2-7; v_gene: TRBV20-1; CDR3aa: CSAEGISYEQYF; CDR3nt: TGCAGTGCTGAGGGGATATCCTACGAGCAGTACTTC
len: 16; abundance: NA; d_gene: NA; j_gene: TRBJ2-2; v_gene: TRBV5-1; CDR3aa: CASSSTGFTTVGELFF; CDR3nt: TGCGCCAGCAGCTCCACAGGGTTTACGACCGTCGGGGAGCTGTTTTTT
len: 16; abundance: NA; d_gene: NA; j_gene: TRBJ1-6; v_gene: TRBV7-2; CDR3aa: CASSLDVLGNNSPLHF; CDR3nt: TGTGCCAGCAGCTTAGACGTGCTGGGGAATAATTCACCCCTCCACTTT
len: 14; abundance: NA; d_gene: NA; j_gene: TRBJ2-5; v_gene: TRBV24-1; CDR3aa: CATSDFRTGETQYF; CDR3nt: TGTGCCACCAGTGACTTTCGGACGGGAGAGACCCAGTACTTC
len: 14; abundance: NA; d_gene: NA; j_gene: TRBJ1-1; v_gene: TRBV7-9; CDR3aa: CASSLDSRWQEAFF; CDR3nt: TGTGCCAGCAGCTTAGATTCCCGGTGGCAGGAAGCTTTCTTT
len: 15; abundance: few; d_gene: NA; j_gene: TRBJ2-4; v_gene: TRBV20-1; CDR3aa: CSASGKGVAKNIQYF; CDR3nt: TGCAGTGCTAGCGGCAAGGGGGTAGCCAAAAACATTCAGTACTTC
len: 16; abundance: NA; d_gene: NA; j_gene: TRBJ2-3; v_gene: TRBV2; CDR3aa: CASSGGGSGLLDTQYF; CDR3nt: TGTGCCAGCAGCGGGGGCGGGTCGGGACTGTTGGATACGCAGTATTTT
len: 15; abundance: NA; d_gene: NA; j_gene: TRBJ2-6; v_gene: TRBV6-5; CDR3aa: CASSYEWTGANVLTF; CDR3nt: TGTGCCAGCAGTTACGAGTGGACTGGGGCCAACGTCCTGACTTTC
len: 17; abundance: few; d_gene: TRBD2; j_gene: TRBJ2-1; v_gene: TRBV9; CDR3aa: CASSGPSGRVLGNEQFF; CDR3nt: TGTGCCAGCAGCGGTCCTAGCGGGAGGGTCCTCGGCAATGAGCAGTTCTTC
len: 16; abundance: NA; d_gene: TRBD1; j_gene: TRBJ2-7; v_gene: TRBV9; CDR3aa: CASSRLTGTGLGEQYF; CDR3nt: TGTGCCAGCAGCCGCTTGACCGGGACAGGGTTAGGCGAGCAGTACTTC
len: 15; abundance: NA; d_gene: NA; j_gene: TRBJ1-1; v_gene: TRBV4-3; CDR3aa: CASSLLPGQGTEAFF; CDR3nt: TGCGCCAGCAGCCTCCTACCCGGGCAGGGAACTGAAGCTTTCTTT
len: 13; abundance: NA; d_gene: NA; j_gene: TRBJ2-7; v_gene: TRBV30; CDR3aa: CAWSQGVNYEQYF; CDR3nt: TGTGCCTGGAGTCAGGGAGTGAACTACGAGCAGTACTTC
len: 15; abundance: NA; d_gene: NA; j_gene: TRBJ2-3; v_gene: TRBV9; CDR3aa: CASSVGRLGADTQYF; CDR3nt: TGTGCCAGCAGCGTTGGGAGACTAGGGGCAGATACGCAGTATTTT
len: 16; abundance: NA; d_gene: TRBD2; j_gene: TRBJ2-7; v_gene: TRBV7-2; CDR3aa: CASSLAPTSGRHEQYF; CDR3nt: TGTGCCAGCAGCTTAGCCCCGACTAGCGGGAGGCACGAGCAGTACTTC
len: 18; abundance: few; d_gene: TRBD1; j_gene: TRBJ2-1; v_gene: TRBV7-9; CDR3aa: CASSFPRDRTSSYNEQFF; CDR3nt: TGTGCCAGCAGCTTCCCGAGGGACAGGACGAGCTCCTACAATGAGCAGTTCTTC
len: 15; abundance: NA; d_gene: TRBD1; j_gene: TRBJ1-2; v_gene: TRBV18; CDR3aa: CASSPPGQGIYGYTF; CDR3nt: TGTGCCAGCTCACCACCGGGACAGGGAATATATGGCTACACCTTC
len: 12; abundance: few; d_gene: NA; j_gene: TRBJ2-1; v_gene: TRBV7-6; CDR3aa: CASSSPDNEQFF; CDR3nt: TGTGCCAGCAGCTCACCCGACAATGAGCAGTTCTTC
len: 13; abundance: NA; d_gene: TRBD1; j_gene: TRBJ1-1; v_gene: TRBV29-1; CDR3aa: CSVGTGGRTEAFF; CDR3nt: TGCAGCGTTGGGACAGGGGGAAGGACTGAAGCTTTCTTT
len: 13; abundance: NA; d_gene: NA; j_gene: TRBJ2-1; v_gene: TRBV18; CDR3aa: CASRRATYNEQFF; CDR3nt: TGTGCCAGCCGCAGGGCAACCTACAATGAGCAGTTCTTC
len: 15; abundance: few; d_gene: TRBD2; j_gene: TRBJ2-5; v_gene: TRBV12-3/TRBV12-4; CDR3aa: CASSFASGGLATQYF; CDR3nt: TGTGCCAGCAGTTTTGCTAGCGGGGGGCTGGCGACCCAGTACTTC
len: 14; abundance: NA; d_gene: NA; j_gene: TRBJ1-2; v_gene: TRBV15; CDR3aa: CATSRGDGFYGYTF; CDR3nt: TGTGCCACCAGCAGAGGAGACGGATTCTATGGCTACACCTTC
len: 15; abundance: few; d_gene: NA; j_gene: TRBJ2-1; v_gene: TRBV29-1; CDR3aa: CSVAPVGGTYNEQFF; CDR3nt: TGCAGCGTTGCCCCGGTTGGGGGAACCTACAATGAGCAGTTCTTC
len: 14; abundance: NA; d_gene: NA; j_gene: TRBJ2-3; v_gene: TRBV9; CDR3aa: CASSVRLEGDTQYF; CDR3nt: TGTGCCAGCAGCGTAAGACTAGAAGGAGATACGCAGTATTTT
len: 13; abundance: NA; d_gene: NA; j_gene: TRBJ1-2; v_gene: TRBV29-1; CDR3aa: CSVEVLTNYGYTF; CDR3nt: TGCAGCGTTGAAGTGCTGACTAACTATGGCTACACCTTC
len: 14; abundance: few; d_gene: NA; j_gene: TRBJ2-7; v_gene: TRBV12-3/TRBV12-4; CDR3aa: CASSFWGATYEQYF; CDR3nt: TGTGCCAGCAGTTTCTGGGGGGCTACCTACGAGCAGTACTTC
len: 15; abundance: NA; d_gene: NA; j_gene: TRBJ2-7; v_gene: TRBV12-3/TRBV12-4; CDR3aa: CASSFSSARSYEQYF; CDR3nt: TGTGCCAGCAGTTTCTCATCAGCGCGATCCTACGAGCAGTACTTC
len: 14; abundance: once; d_gene: NA; j_gene: TRBJ1-1; v_gene: TRBV30; CDR3aa: CAWSTGTGNTEAFF; CDR3nt: TGTGCCTGGAGCACCGGGACCGGGAACACTGAAGCTTTCTTT
len: 16; abundance: few; d_gene: TRBD2; j_gene: TRBJ2-3; v_gene: TRBV4-1; CDR3aa: CASSQGNSGGGDTQYF; CDR3nt: TGCGCCAGCAGCCAAGGAAATAGCGGGGGGGGAGATACGCAGTATTTT
len: 15; abundance: NA; d_gene: NA; j_gene: TRBJ2-3; v_gene: TRBV7-3; CDR3aa: CASTPAGGDTDTQYF; CDR3nt: TGTGCCAGCACCCCTGCCGGCGGGGACACAGATACGCAGTATTTT
len: 13; abundance: few; d_gene: NA; j_gene: TRBJ2-7; v_gene: TRBV6-5; CDR3aa: CASSHPQSYEQYF; CDR3nt: TGTGCCAGCAGTCACCCCCAATCCTACGAGCAGTACTTC
len: 18; abundance: NA; d_gene: TRBD2; j_gene: TRBJ2-5; v_gene: TRBV7-2; CDR3aa: CASTPLPGTSGGRETQYF; CDR3nt: TGTGCCAGCACCCCTCTCCCAGGGACTAGCGGGGGGAGAGAGACCCAGTACTTC
len: 18; abundance: NA; d_gene: TRBD1; j_gene: TRBJ2-3; v_gene: TRBV5-1; CDR3aa: CASSQPPGQRDSTDTQYF; CDR3nt: TGCGCCAGCAGCCAACCTCCGGGACAGAGGGATAGCACAGATACGCAGTATTTT
len: 14; abundance: few; d_gene: TRBD1; j_gene: TRBJ1-2; v_gene: TRBV7-2; CDR3aa: CASSRDRPNYGYTF; CDR3nt: TGTGCCAGCAGCCGGGACAGACCTAACTATGGCTACACCTTC
len: 16; abundance: few; d_gene: TRBD1; j_gene: TRBJ2-2; v_gene: TRBV6-5; CDR3aa: CASSYLGQTYTGELFF; CDR3nt: TGTGCCAGCAGTTACTTGGGACAGACTTACACCGGGGAGCTGTTTTTT
len: 16; abundance: few; d_gene: NA; j_gene: TRBJ1-6; v_gene: TRBV9; CDR3aa: CASSPRSQGYNSPLHF; CDR3nt: TGTGCCAGCAGCCCCAGATCCCAGGGCTATAATTCACCCCTCCACTTT
len: 13; abundance: NA; d_gene: TRBD1; j_gene: TRBJ2-7; v_gene: TRBV12-3/TRBV12-4; CDR3aa: CASRPTGPGEQYF; CDR3nt: TGTGCCAGCAGGCCGACAGGGCCGGGCGAGCAGTACTTC
len: 15; abundance: NA; d_gene: NA; j_gene: TRBJ1-5; v_gene: TRBV9; CDR3aa: CASSVGLGGNQPQHF; CDR3nt: TGTGCCAGCAGCGTGGGACTGGGAGGCAATCAGCCCCAGCATTTT
len: 14; abundance: few; d_gene: TRBD1; j_gene: TRBJ1-6; v_gene: TRBV5-1; CDR3aa: CASSSDRGNSPLHF; CDR3nt: TGCGCCAGCAGCTCGGACAGGGGTAATTCACCCCTCCACTTT